Listed below are T cell receptor beta chains from one sample, sequenced in a study of T cells in Graves' hyperthyroidism and ophthalmopathy. One entry per CDR3 protein, called by TCRdb with MiXCR from the multiplex PCR reads. The sample has fewer than 700,000 distinct CDR3 sequences, 17% seen once. Specimen: blood. The receptors stem from a woman between 18 and 29 years old with Graves' ophthalmopathy. CDR3s include the opening cysteine and the closing phenylalanine or tryptophan. The D gene is left open where the match is weak. Part of the rows lack a size; the others show once, few, many or a class for expanded clones.

-	many	TRBJ1-1	TRBV29-1	TGCAGCATAGGGGGGATTGAAGCTTTCTTT	CSIGGIEAFF
TRBD1	few	TRBJ1-5	TRBV18	TGTGCCAGCTCACCGGGACAGTCGTGGGAGGGCTATCAGCCCCAGCATTTT	CASSPGQSWEGYQPQHF
-	many	TRBJ1-2	TRBV10-3	TGTGCCATCAACCGGGACGGAAACTATGGCTACACCTTC	CAINRDGNYGYTF
-	many	TRBJ2-1	TRBV3-1	TGTGCCAGCTCCCGCGCCGGGGAGCAGTTCTTC	CASSRAGEQFF
-	few	TRBJ1-1	TRBV7-3	TGTGCCAGCGCGGTGGGGGGGCTTTTCGGCACTGAAGCTTTCTTT	CASAVGGLFGTEAFF
TRBD1	-	TRBJ2-2	TRBV27	TGTGCCAGCAGTTCCGCGACAGGGGGGAACACCGGGGAGCTGTTTTTT	CASSSATGGNTGELFF
TRBD1	few	TRBJ1-5	TRBV6-4	TGTGCCAGCAGTGAGAGGGACAGGGGAGGAAATTTT	CASSERDRGGNF
-	few	TRBJ2-4	TRBV28	TGTGCCAGCAGTTCGGGACCCATTGCCAAAAACATTCAGTACTTC	CASSSGPIAKNIQYF
TRBD2	-	TRBJ2-1	TRBV7-9	TGTGCCAGCAGCTTAGTCCGCGGGGGGGAGGCCCTGAACAATGAGCAGTTCTTC	CASSLVRGGEALNNEQFF
TRBD1	many	TRBJ2-7	TRBV7-9	TGTGCCAGCAGCTCCACCGACAGGGGAGGATTCGAGCAGTACTTC	CASSSTDRGGFEQYF
TRBD2	-	TRBJ2-5	TRBV27	TGTGCCAGCAGTCATAGCGGGGGACAAGAGACCCAGTACTTC	CASSHSGGQETQYF
-	many	TRBJ2-3	TRBV7-9	TGTGCCAGCAGCCCACACGGGGTTAGCACAGATACGCAGTATTTT	CASSPHGVSTDTQYF
TRBD2	many	TRBJ2-2	TRBV7-2	TGTGCCAGCAGCTTATTGAGGGCGGGAGGAACCGGGGAGCTGTTTTTT	CASSLLRAGGTGELFF
-	few	TRBJ2-1	TRBV7-3	TGTGCCAGCAGCACACCAGACAGGCCTATACTGTTCTTC	CASSTPDRPILFF
-	-	TRBJ1-5	TRBV6-2/TRBV6-3	TGTGCCAGCAGTGACAATCAGCCCCAGCATTTT	CASSDNQPQHF
-	-	TRBJ2-3	TRBV7-6	TGTGCCAGCAGTCAACGGGCGGATACGCAGTATTTT	CASSQRADTQYF
-	-	TRBJ2-7	TRBV4-3	TGCGCCAGCAGCCAAAGACCCGGGACAAACTACGAGCAGTACTTC	CASSQRPGTNYEQYF
-	-	TRBJ1-2	TRBV5-5	TGTGCCAGCAGCTTGTCAGGTGAAGTCTATGGCTACACCTTC	CASSLSGEVYGYTF
-	few	TRBJ1-1	TRBV18	TGTGCCAGCTCACCAGTAGCCAGGGGCACTGAAGCTTTCTTT	CASSPVARGTEAFF
-	many	TRBJ1-1	TRBV6-5	TGTGCCAGCAGTTACTTACCAGGGGACACTGAAGCTTTCTTT	CASSYLPGDTEAFF
-	many	TRBJ2-7	TRBV7-9	TGTGCCAGCAGCTTAACCGACAGCTCCTACGAGCAGTACTTC	CASSLTDSSYEQYF
TRBD1	many	TRBJ1-3	TRBV5-1	TGTGCCAGCAGCCTAGACAGGGCTGGAAACACCATATATTTT	CASSLDRAGNTIYF
-	-	TRBJ1-1	TRBV19	TGTGCCAGTGCCCATGGGGGGACCCCTGAAGCTTTCTTT	CASAHGGTPEAFF